These 25 T cell receptor beta chains share one sample of origin, sequenced in a study of beta chain features in type 1 diabetes. General study results and limits: Shorter TCRB CDR3s, moderately but significantly so, marked every one of the four CD4+ subsets in Type 1 diabetes patients.

No antigen is known for these receptors. The entirety of the isolated RNA underwent reverse transcription, so expressed TCRB transcripts were sequenced. Here immunoSEQ multiplex PCR was the method, and the copy in TCRdb shows in-frame clones only, minus some. Among about 640,000 clones listed, around an eighth were seen once. The sample consisted of naive CD4+ T cells from blood. These receptors were obtained from a man aged 25 to 40 with type 1 diabetes.

This clone appeared a few times. This may arise from a read error, as a much more abundant clone is one base away. The rearrangement uses TRBV7-8 and TRBJ1-4, with 9 bases lining up with TRBD1. Germline CDR1 and CDR2: SGHVS and FQNEAQ. The CDR3 consists of 14 residues. V shed 5 bases and J 7 bases; nucleotides not matched to a gene: 5. Here the CDR3 DNA reads TGTGCCAGCAGCCCCGGGACAGGGAGTGAAAAACTGTTTTTT. It codes for CASSPGTGSEKLFF.

This clone was detected a few times. The chain carries TRBV10-3 and TRBJ1-5; possibly TRBD1 for D (6 bases). CDR1 and CDR2 (germline): ENHRY, SYGVKD. The CDR3 runs to 14 residues. V was cut by 4 bases and J by 1 base, with 8 bases left in between. CDR3 protein: CAISVQGSNQPQHF. The CDR3 nucleotides read TGTGCCATCAGTGTTCAGGGGAGCAATCAGCCCCAGCATTTT.

This chain uses TRBV28 with TRBJ1-5, with 9 bases aligning to TRBD1. The CDR3 runs to 18 residues. Germline CDR1 MDHEN, CDR2 SYDVKM. V dropped 8 bases and J dropped 3; count of bases not matched to a gene: 17. The DNA for the CDR3 is TGTGCCAGCCGCAAAGCCCGGACAGGGGCCGGATTCAATCAGCCCCAGCATTTT. Amino acids: CASRKARTGAGFNQPQHF.

The chain carries TRBV7-2 and TRBJ2-2, with TRBD1 matching 7 bases. V gave up 5 bases and J gave up 6 bases; unmatched junction bases: 12. The CDR3 length is 16 residues. Germline assignment: CDR1 SGHTA and CDR2 FQGNSA. The CDR3 spells CASSEQGIPNPGELFF. The DNA for the CDR3 is TGTGCCAGCAGCGAACAGGGGATCCCAAATCCCGGGGAGCTGTTTTTT.

This clone was observed a handful of times. The chain couples TRBV12-5 to TRBJ1-5; TRBD1 aligns across 10 bases. V trimming: 3 bases; J trimming: 5 bases; junction bases outside the gene matches: 4. The CDR3 covers 15 residues. CDR1 is LGHNT and CDR2 is FRNRAP in the germline V gene. The chain's CDR3 is CASGLGTGVYQPQHF. The CDR3 DNA sequence: TGTGCTAGTGGTTTAGGGACAGGGGTGTATCAGCCCCAGCATTTT.

This rearrangement joins TRBV12-5 to TRBJ2-7; D not certain. Germline values: CDR1 LGHNT, CDR2 FRNRAP. V dropped 1 base and J dropped 6 bases, with 4 bases sitting between them. The CDR3 has 11 residues. CDR3 in DNA: TGTGCTAGTGGTTTGGGGGGCGAGCAGTACTTC. This encodes CASGLGGEQYF.

This clone was recorded a few times. The genes are TRBV7-9 and TRBJ2-7; D not resolved. Deletions cut 3 bases from V and 6 bases from J, with 9 bases between. The CDR3 loop spans 12 amino acids. Germline V gene sequence: CDR1 SEHNR, CDR2 FQNEAQ (reference sequence). The CDR3 DNA sequence: TGTGCCAGCAGCTTTTCCCCATCCGAGCAGTACTTC. Translating gives CASSFSPSEQYF.

This clone occurred a few times. The genes are TRBV4-2 and TRBJ2-2; perhaps TRBD1 as D (6 bases). CDR3 length equals 16 residues. The germline V gene encodes CDR1 LGHNA and CDR2 YNFKEQ. V was shortened by 0 bases and J by 2 bases, with 10 bases between the two germline ends. For the CDR3, the DNA is TGTGCCAGCAGCCAAGAAACAGGGCGAAACACCGGGGAGCTGTTTTTT. This sequence encodes CASSQETGRNTGELFF.

This clone was observed a handful of times. The V and J genes are TRBV7-2 and TRBJ2-3; 10 bases line up with TRBD2. Trimming at V came to 1 base and at J to 4 bases, leaving 5 bases not matched to a gene. This CDR3 spans 16 amino acids. Germline V gene lookup returns CDR1 SGHTA and CDR2 FQGNSA. The CDR3 region has the DNA TGTGCCAGCAGCTTAGTGAGCGGGGGGGCGGCAGATACGCAGTATTTT. This translates into CASSLVSGGAADTQYF. The full variable domain, with the rest looked up from reference TRBV7-2 and TRBJ2-3, is GAGVSQSPSNKVTEKGKDVELRCDPISGHTALYWYRQSLGQGLEFLIYFQGNSAPDKSGLPSDRFSAERTGGSVSTLTIQRTQQEDSAVYLCASSLVSGGAADTQYFGPGTRLTVL.

This clone came up a few times. The CDR3 bases are TGTGCCAGCAGCTTAGGTTACACTGAAGCTTTCTTT. This codes for CASSLGYTEAFF. V and J are TRBV7-9 and TRBJ1-1, with D uncertain. This CDR3 is 12 amino acids long. V was clipped by 1 base and J by 3 bases, with 3 bases between them. Germline V gene sequence: CDR1 SEHNR, CDR2 FQNEAQ (reference sequence). Variable domain in full (rest from reference TRBV7-9 and TRBJ1-1): DTGVSQNPRHKITKRGQNVTFRCDPISEHNRLYWYRQTLGQGPEFLTYFQNEAQLEKSRLLSDRFSAERPKGSFSTLEIQRTEQGDSAMYLCASSLGYTEAFFGQGTRLTVV.

The chain combines TRBV7-2 with TRBJ2-5; TRBD1 aligns across 7 bases. The CDR3 runs to 14 residues. The junction had 5 bases not matched to a gene; V was cut back by 5 bases and J by 2 bases. CDR1 and CDR2 from the germline V gene are SGHTA and FQGNSA. The CDR3, as DNA: TGTGCCAGCAGCCAAAACAGGGGACAAGAGACCCAGTACTTC. Translating it yields CASSQNRGQETQYF.

This chain uses TRBV4-1 with TRBJ2-6; D possibly corresponds to TRBD2 (5 bases). The CDR3 is 18 residues long. Germline values: CDR1 MGHRA, CDR2 YSYEKL. V was clipped by 0 bases and J by 2 bases, with 14 bases between them. CDR3 sequence reads: CASSQESLGAPGANVLTF. In DNA form, the CDR3 reads TGCGCCAGCAGCCAAGAGAGTCTGGGAGCCCCTGGGGCCAACGTCCTGACTTTC.

This clone was picked up a small number of times. The V call is TRBV29-1, the J call TRBJ2-7, with 7 nucleotides matching TRBD2. CDR3 length equals 13 residues. Germline CDR1 reads SQVTM; CDR2 reads ANQGSEA. With 7 bases clipped from V and 3 bases from J, the junction kept 9 bases outside the gene matches. The CDR3 DNA reads TGCAGCGCCACCGCGGGGGACTTCTACGAGCAGTACTTC. As protein: CSATAGDFYEQYF.

This clone was seen a few times. The rearrangement links TRBV7-2 to TRBJ2-3; TRBD2 agrees at 14 bases. V lost 5 bases to trimming and J lost 8 bases; unmatched junction nucleotides: 9. CDR3 length equals 16 residues. The germline V gene has CDR1 SGHTA and CDR2 FQGNSA. CDR3 sequence reads: CASSPGLAGAGGTQYF. The DNA of the CDR3 is TGTGCCAGCAGCCCGGGACTAGCGGGGGCGGGAGGTACGCAGTATTTT.

The chain links TRBV29-1 to TRBJ1-3; no reliable D call. In germline, CDR1 is SQVTM, CDR2 ANQGSEA. V lost 4 bases, J lost 0 bases, and 7 bases lay in between. The CDR3 is 13 residues long. The CDR3 here is CSVVISSGNTIYF. CDR3 DNA: TGCAGCGTTGTAATCAGCTCTGGAAACACCATATATTTT.

This clone was found once. This chain joins TRBV13 and TRBJ2-4; TRBD2 might be the D (5 bases). The germline V gene encodes CDR1 PRHDT and CDR2 FYEKMQ (reference sequence). Trimming shortened V by 4 bases and J by 0 bases, and 13 bases separated the two germline ends. The CDR3 covers 16 residues. In nucleotides, the CDR3 is TGTGCCAGCAGCTCCGACGGGGTTTTAGCCAAAAACATTCAGTACTTC. This translates into CASSSDGVLAKNIQYF.

This clone was detected a few times. CDR3 region: CASSRDGGHGYTF. In nucleotides, the CDR3 is TGCGCCAGCAGCCGGGACGGCGGACATGGCTACACCTTC. The chain has TRBV5-1 and TRBJ1-2, with a possible D match to TRBD1 (5 bases). This CDR3 has 13 amino acids. Trimming removed 4 bases at V and 6 bases at J, with 13 bases between. Germline V gene lookup returns CDR1 SGHRS and CDR2 YFSETQ.

This clone has just a few counts. The chain carries TRBV4-2 and TRBJ2-3; D may be TRBD2 (7 bases). V lost 0 bases to trimming and J lost 7 bases, with 20 bases between them. This CDR3 comprises 17 residues. Germline-derived CDR1 and CDR2 are LGHNA and YNFKEQ. CDR3: CASSQEKSGGLIYTQYF. In DNA form, the CDR3 reads TGTGCCAGCAGCCAAGAGAAGTCGGGGGGCCTTATCTATACGCAGTATTTT.

The J gene is TRBJ1-1, the V gene TRBV14, with unresolved D. There are 12 residues in the CDR3. Per germline, CDR1 SGHDN and CDR2 FVKESK. V was trimmed by 4 bases and J by 3 bases, leaving 6 bases between them. The CDR3: CASSLQYTEAFF. Here the CDR3 DNA reads TGTGCCAGCAGCCTACAATACACTGAAGCTTTCTTT.

This clone has just a few counts. This chain connects TRBV7-9 to TRBJ2-5, with D perhaps TRBD1 (6 bases). With 5 bases removed from V and 5 bases from J, the gap between germline ends came to 21 bases. Germline V gene data show CDR1 as SEHNR and CDR2 as FQNEAQ (reference sequence). The CDR3 has 16 residues. The CDR3 nucleotides are TGTGCCAGCAGCGTTCCAGGGGCTCCTACAGGGGAGACCCAGTACTTC. Amino acids: CASSVPGAPTGETQYF.

The gene calls are TRBV9 and TRBJ1-3; D call uncertain. CDR1 is SGDLS and CDR2 is YYNGEE in the germline V gene. V shed 3 bases and J shed 0 bases, with 10 bases lying between them. The CDR3 totals 15 residues. The CDR3 DNA follows: TGTGCCAGCAGCGCACGGGATCTCTCTGGAAACACCATATATTTT. This codes for CASSARDLSGNTIYF.

The chain joins TRBV7-9 to TRBJ1-5; D is unresolved. V was cut by 0 bases and J by 1 base, with 1 base left in between. Germline CDR1 SEHNR, CDR2 FQNEAQ (reference sequence). The CDR3 runs 13 residues. CDR3 sequence (DNA): TGTGCCAGCAGCTTAGCCAGCAATCAGCCCCAGCATTTT. As protein: CASSLASNQPQHF. Full variable domain (outside the CDR3, taken from reference TRBV7-9 and TRBJ1-5): DTGVSQNPRHKITKRGQNVTFRCDPISEHNRLYWYRQTLGQGPEFLTYFQNEAQLEKSRLLSDRFSAERPKGSFSTLEIQRTEQGDSAMYLCASSLASNQPQHFGDGTRLSIL.

This clone was counted only a few times. The V call is TRBV21-1, the J call TRBJ1-1; the listed D gene, TRBD1, was not tested against the DNA. TRBV21-1 is designated a pseudogene. The CDR3 length is 15 residues. CDR3 in DNA: TGTGCCAGCAGCTCGGGACAGGGGTTACCCACTGAAGCTTTCTTT. Encoded protein: CASSSGQGLPTEAFF.

The gene calls are TRBV2 and TRBJ1-3; tentative D call: TRBD1 (5 bases). Trimming shortened V by 4 bases and J by 0 bases, and 19 bases separated the two germline ends. Germline CDR1 and CDR2: SNHLY and FYNNEI. This CDR3 comprises 18 residues. CDR3 residues: CASSAGVRTRFSGNTIYF. The CDR3 nucleotides are TGTGCCAGCAGTGCGGGGGTTCGAACCCGATTCTCTGGAAACACCATATATTTT.

In its sample, this clone was seen a few times. Within the sample, other DNA sequences also encode this same CDR3. The CDR3 DNA follows: TGTGCCAGCAGCCCTGGGACAGCAAACACTGAAGCTTTCTTT. Translating gives CASSPGTANTEAFF. The genes are TRBV7-9 and TRBJ1-1; 7 bases fit TRBD1. The ends lost 5 bases at V and 2 bases at J; junction bases unmatched: 5. This CDR3 is built from 14 residues. CDR1 is SEHNR, CDR2 FQNEAQ, per germline (reference sequence). The entire variable domain, with the rest obtained from reference TRBV7-9 and TRBJ1-1, is as follows: DTGVSQNPRHKITKRGQNVTFRCDPISEHNRLYWYRQTLGQGPEFLTYFQNEAQLEKSRLLSDRFSAERPKGSFSTLEIQRTEQGDSAMYLCASSPGTANTEAFFGQGTRLTVV.